This TCR beta chain was found in a study of cytomegalovirus exposure and HLA in healthy donors. Study-wide background: The approximately 720 first-cohort repertoires and the 95 to 150 validation repertoires shared the same platform, a later analysis reported.

Findings of the study overall: In vitro confirmation showed a few CMV-associated chains to be CMV antigen specific. Cytomegalovirus association was assigned to around 150 TCR beta chains.

A remark on this clone: Its specificity is unknown.

Profiling relied on immunoSEQ multiplex PCR, and the TCRdb table lists in-frame clones only, not all of them. Here the sample spans over 200,000 clones, 70% to 90% being singletons. Germline loops: CDR1 MNHEY, CDR2 SMNVEV (reference sequence). The V end lost 6 bases, the J end lost 7 bases, and 10 bases lay between the germline ends. The CDR3 has 12 amino acids. Specimen: PBMCs. This clonotype was sampled from a woman aged 18-29 years in good health and CMV-seronegative. The chain has TRBV27 and TRBJ2-1, with TRBD2 as a possible D gene (6 bases). This CDR3 is CASRGLSNEQFF. CDR3 sequence (DNA): TGTGCCAGCAGGGGACTCTCGAATGAGCAGTTCTTC.